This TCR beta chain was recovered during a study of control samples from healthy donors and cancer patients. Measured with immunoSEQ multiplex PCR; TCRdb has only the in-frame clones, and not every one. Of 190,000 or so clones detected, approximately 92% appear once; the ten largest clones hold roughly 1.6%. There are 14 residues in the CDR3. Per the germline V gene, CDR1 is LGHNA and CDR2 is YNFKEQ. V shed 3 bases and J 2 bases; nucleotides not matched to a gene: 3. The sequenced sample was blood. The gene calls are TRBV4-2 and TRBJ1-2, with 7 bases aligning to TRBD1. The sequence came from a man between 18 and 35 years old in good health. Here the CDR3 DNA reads TGTGCCAGCAGCCATGGGACAGCAAACTATGGCTACACCTTC. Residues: CASSHGTANYGYTF.